Each of the 7 T cell receptor beta chains below was sequenced from the same sample in a study of blood T cells in healthy people across ages. The use of a sample-barcoded 5' primer and a J-beta primer mix characterized a second PCR of about 7 to 12 cycles. TCRdb itself ran the 5' RACE reads through MiXCR, one entry per CDR3 protein. The sample includes roughly 800,000 distinct CDR3 sequences, more than 20% of them seen just once. The same sample was also used in a study of T cells of mothers and their children.

Sequenced input: blood. These receptors all stem from a boy aged 5-17 years in good health.

The chain is built from TRBV7-9 and TRBJ2-7; a weak D match, TRBD1 (6 bases). CDR1 is SEHNR and CDR2 is FQNEAQ in the germline V gene (reference sequence). The germline V and J ends were trimmed by 5 bases and 3 bases, with 11 bases remaining between them. The CDR3 is 13 amino acids. The CDR3: CASSRRDNYEQYF. The DNA of the CDR3 is TGTGCCAGCAGCCGACGGGACAACTACGAGCAGTACTTC.

This clonotype was detected only a few times. The chain has TRBV5-6 and TRBJ2-7; 8 positions agree with TRBD1. Trimming at V came to 4 bases and at J to 0 bases, leaving 9 bases not matched to a gene. From germline, CDR1 is SGHDT and CDR2 YYEEEE. This CDR3 is 16 amino acids long. CDR3 nucleotide sequence: TGTGCCAGCAGCGGTACCGGGACAGGAAGCTCCTACGAGCAGTACTTC. The encoded protein is CASSGTGTGSSYEQYF.

This clonotype has just a few counts. The chain carries TRBV4-1 and TRBJ2-1, with 7 positions matching TRBD1. Germline V gives CDR1 MGHRA, CDR2 YSYEKL. The length of the CDR3 is 18 residues. The junction had 12 bases not matched to a gene; V was cut back by 3 bases and J by 1 base. CDR3 sequence (DNA): TGCGCCAGCAGCCAGGGTCGGACAGGTACTAATTCCTACAATGAGCAGTTCTTC. Translating gives CASSQGRTGTNSYNEQFF.

The chain combines TRBV5-5 with TRBJ2-7; perhaps TRBD1 as D (6 bases). CDR1 is SGHKS and CDR2 is YYEKEE in the germline V gene (reference sequence). Trimming shortened V by 4 bases and J by 2 bases, and 16 bases separated the two germline ends. This CDR3 comprises 15 residues. CDR3 nucleotides: TGTGCCAGCAGCCCGGAGGACAGTCACACCTACGAGCAGTACTTC. It encodes CASSPEDSHTYEQYF.

This clonotype has just a few counts. This chain's CDR3 is CASSSLPLPDTQYF. The CDR3 DNA reads as TGTGCCAGCAGCTCCTTACCCCTCCCAGATACGCAGTATTTT. The V and J genes are TRBV5-6 and TRBJ2-3, with no clear D. V lost 3 bases and J 4 bases, leaving 12 bases between the germline ends. The CDR3 sequence is 14 residues long. In germline, CDR1 is SGHDT, CDR2 YYEEEE.

V gene TRBV7-9 combines with J gene TRBJ2-1; perhaps D is TRBD1 or TRBD2 (5 bases each). This CDR3 has 12 residues. Trimming stripped 3 bases from V and 10 bases from J, with 10 bases between. Germline V CDR1 and CDR2: SEHNR, FQNEAQ (reference sequence). The CDR3 DNA sequence: TGTGCCAGCAGCTTGTCGGGGACCGAGCAGTTCTTC. It encodes CASSLSGTEQFF.

This clonotype was detected only a few times. The chain couples TRBV12-3 or TRBV12-4 to TRBJ2-1; 10 nucleotides match TRBD2. The CDR3 extends over 14 amino acids. V lost 4 bases and J lost 6; bases outside the gene matches: 3. The CDR3 loop reads CASSSSGRSNEQFF. The CDR3 region has the DNA TGTGCCAGCAGTTCTAGCGGGAGAAGCAATGAGCAGTTCTTC.